The 9 T cell receptor beta chains below all came from one sample that was sequenced in a study of blood T cell repertoires in COVID-19. TCRdb's table, derived via immunoSEQ multiplex PCR, lists solely in-frame clones and lacks some. The sample gives about 170,000 clones, about 74% of which show up once; around 3% is in the top ten. Sequenced sample: peripheral blood. The receptors come from a woman of 80 years or more with acute or convalescent COVID-19.

The chain carries TRBV28 and TRBJ2-7, with 7 positions matching TRBD1. The CDR3 consists of 13 residues. Trimming cost V 9 bases and J 0 bases; bases outside gene matches: 5. Germline V lookup: CDR1 MDHEN, CDR2 SYDVKM. In nucleotides, the CDR3 is TGTGCCAGTAACAGGGGTGGCTCCTACGAGCAGTACTTC. Translation: CASNRGGSYEQYF.

The V and J genes are TRBV9 and TRBJ2-1; D perhaps matches TRBD2 (5 bases). Germline V lookup: CDR1 SGDLS, CDR2 YYNGEE. Trimming removed 0 bases from V and 4 bases from J, with 11 bases in between. The CDR3 runs to 15 residues. CDR3 in amino acids: CASSVEGVGYNEQFF. CDR3 nucleotides: TGTGCCAGCAGCGTAGAGGGAGTAGGGTACAATGAGCAGTTCTTC.

In the case of this clone: This specimen includes other DNA sequences encoding the same CDR3. The V call is TRBV2, the J call TRBJ2-2, with a weak D call TRBD2 (6 bases). Trimming pared 2 bases from V and 4 bases from J, leaving 11 bases between. Germline V gene lookup returns CDR1 SNHLY and CDR2 FYNNEI. This CDR3 is 15 amino acids long. DNA of the CDR3: TGTGCCAGCAGTGAAAGTAGCGGCTTCACCGGGGAGCTGTTTTTT. This gives the protein CASSESSGFTGELFF. The full variable domain, completed using reference TRBV2 and TRBJ2-2, is EPEVTQTPSHQVTQMGQEVILRCVPISNHLYFYWYRQILGQKVEFLVSFYNNEISEKSEIFDDQFSVERPDGSNFTLKIRSTKLEDSAMYFCASSESSGFTGELFFGEGSRLTVL.

This sequence joins TRBV4-3 and TRBJ2-3; D may be TRBD1 (6 bases). CDR3 size: 13 residues. Trimming pared 1 base from V and 12 bases from J, leaving 14 bases between. The germline V gene encodes CDR1 LGHNA and CDR2 YSLEER. CDR3 amino acids: CASSQVEDSPQYF. CDR3 in DNA: TGCGCCAGCAGCCAAGTCGAGGACAGCCCCCAGTATTTT.

The chain couples TRBV22-1 to TRBJ2-5; TRBD1, the table's D call, was not compared with the DNA. TRBV22-1 is a known pseudogene. The CDR3 runs to 14 residues. Here the CDR3 DNA reads TGTCCTGGGAGCGGGGGACACTTCCAAGAGACCCAGTACTTC. This gives the protein CPGSGGHFQETQYF.

The chain combines TRBV11-2 with TRBJ2-1, with 12 bases identical to TRBD2. Germline V gene data show CDR1 as SGHAT and CDR2 as FQNNGV. V lost 5 bases to trimming and J lost 15 bases; unmatched junction nucleotides: 20. The CDR3 runs 17 residues. This CDR3 reads CASSITMARLAGGPLFF. CDR3 in DNA: TGTGCCAGCAGCATAACTATGGCGAGGCTAGCGGGAGGGCCGTTGTTCTTC. The variable domain in full, with the rest retrieved from reference TRBV11-2 and TRBJ2-1, is EAGVAQSPRYKIIEKRQSVAFWCNPISGHATLYWYQQILGQGPKLLIQFQNNGVVDDSQLPKDRFSAERLKGVDSTLKIQPAKLEDSAVYLCASSITMARLAGGPLFFGPGTRLTVL.

V and J are TRBV2 and TRBJ2-5, with TRBD1 matching 7 bases. CDR1 and CDR2 from the germline V gene are SNHLY and FYNNEI. The CDR3 is made up of 13 amino acids. After removal of 4 bases from V and 5 bases from J, the junction contained 4 bases not matched to a gene. CDR3 sequence (DNA): TGTGCCAGCAGTGCACAGGGGATGGAGACCCAGTACTTC. Encoded protein: CASSAQGMETQYF.

The V and J genes are TRBV7-2 and TRBJ2-3; D is perhaps TRBD2 (6 bases). Germline lookup yields CDR1 SGHTA and CDR2 FQGNSA. Trimming pared 2 bases from V and 6 bases from J, leaving 18 bases between. The CDR3 sequence is 16 residues long. The CDR3 region is CASSLLVGLGRDTQYF. For the CDR3, the DNA is TGTGCCAGCAGCTTATTAGTGGGACTTGGTCGGGATACGCAGTATTTT.

The chain uses TRBV7-2 and TRBJ1-3; TRBD1 agrees at 8 bases. The CDR3 has 16 residues. Trimming at V came to 5 bases and at J to 0 bases, leaving 6 bases not matched to a gene. Germline CDR1 SGHTA, CDR2 FQGNSA. CDR3 in amino acids: CASSPYQGASGNTIYF. The CDR3 coding sequence is TGTGCCAGCAGCCCGTACCAGGGGGCCTCTGGAAACACCATATATTTT.